Given below is one T cell receptor beta chain in context. As yet, its antigen is unknown. The data were taken from a study of OX40 agonist ivuxolimab in advanced cancers. The CDR3 spans 17 residues. V trimming: 7 bases; J trimming: 3 bases; junction bases outside the gene matches: 15. Germline values: CDR1 SGHAT, CDR2 FQNNGV. Findings and caveats of the study: CD4+ and CD8+ T cells in blood underwent clonal expansion by week 6 at 0.1 to 3.0 mg/kg.

The protocol was immunoSEQ multiplex PCR, while the TCRdb copy is restricted to in-frame clones and leaves out a portion. Of 66,000 or so clones in the sample, 85% were seen once. The chain recombines TRBV11-2 with TRBJ2-5; TRBD2 matches 9 bases. This material consisted of CD4+ or CD8+ T cells sorted from blood, taken in a trial of the OX40 agonist ivuxolimab. The sequence was collected from an adult with an advanced solid tumor such as melanoma, head and neck, liver or kidney cancer. The CDR3 is CASTLQGGGGPKETQYF. The CDR3 DNA reads as TGTGCCAGCACCCTTCAGGGCGGGGGGGGCCCAAAAGAGACCCAGTACTTC.